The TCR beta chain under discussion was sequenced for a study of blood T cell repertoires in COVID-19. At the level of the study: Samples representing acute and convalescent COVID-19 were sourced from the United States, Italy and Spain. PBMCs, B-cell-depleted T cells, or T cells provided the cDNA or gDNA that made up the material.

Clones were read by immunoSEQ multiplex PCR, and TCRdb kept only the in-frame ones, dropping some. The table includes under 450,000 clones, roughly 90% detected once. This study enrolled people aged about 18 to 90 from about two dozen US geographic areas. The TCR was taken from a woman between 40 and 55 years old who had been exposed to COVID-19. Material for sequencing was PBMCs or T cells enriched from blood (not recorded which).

The CDR3 sequence: CASSLVLTDRGTEAFF. The CDR3 nucleotides read TGCGCCAGCAGCTTGGTCTTAACCGACAGGGGCACTGAAGCTTTCTTT. The chain couples TRBV5-1 to TRBJ1-1, with 8 nucleotides matching TRBD1. The CDR3 runs 16 residues. Germline CDR1 reads SGHRS; CDR2 reads YFSETQ. V trimming: 0 bases; J trimming: 4 bases; junction bases outside the gene matches: 8.